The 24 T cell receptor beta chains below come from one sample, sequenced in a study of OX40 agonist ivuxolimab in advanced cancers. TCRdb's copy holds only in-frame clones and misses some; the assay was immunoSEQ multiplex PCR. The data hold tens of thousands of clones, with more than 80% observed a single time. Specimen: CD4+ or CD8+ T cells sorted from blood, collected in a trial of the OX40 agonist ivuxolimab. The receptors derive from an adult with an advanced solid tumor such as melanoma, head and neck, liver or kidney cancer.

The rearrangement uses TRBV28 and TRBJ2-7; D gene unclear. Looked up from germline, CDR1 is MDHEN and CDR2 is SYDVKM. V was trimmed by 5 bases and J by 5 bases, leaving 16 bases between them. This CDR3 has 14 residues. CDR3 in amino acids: CASSPHSGSDEQYF. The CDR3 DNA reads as TGTGCCAGCAGTCCCCACAGTGGGTCCGACGAGCAGTACTTC.

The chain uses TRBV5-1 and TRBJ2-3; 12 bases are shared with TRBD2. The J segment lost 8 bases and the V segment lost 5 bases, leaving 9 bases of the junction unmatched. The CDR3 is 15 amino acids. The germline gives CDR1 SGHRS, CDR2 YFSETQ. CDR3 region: CASRLTSGSGGTQYF. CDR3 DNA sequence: TGCGCCAGCAGGTTGACTAGCGGGAGTGGGGGTACGCAGTATTTT.

CDR3 loop: CASSGRLAVGNEQFF. CDR3 in DNA: TGTGCCAGCAGTGGGCGACTAGCGGTGGGGAATGAGCAGTTCTTC. This chain uses TRBV6-1 with TRBJ2-1; TRBD2 matches at 9 bases. CDR1 and CDR2 from the germline V gene are MNHNS and SASEGT. There are 15 residues in the CDR3. J lost 7 bases, V lost 4 bases, and 8 bases had no gene match.

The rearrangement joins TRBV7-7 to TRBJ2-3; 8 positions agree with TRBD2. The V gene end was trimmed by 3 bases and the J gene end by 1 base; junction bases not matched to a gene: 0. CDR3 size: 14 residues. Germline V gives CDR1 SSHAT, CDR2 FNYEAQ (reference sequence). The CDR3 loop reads CASSLTSGTDTQYF. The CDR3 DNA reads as TGTGCCAGCAGCTTGACTAGCGGCACAGATACGCAGTATTTT.

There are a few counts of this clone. The CDR3 coding sequence is TGTGCCAGCAGGTATTGTTCTAGCGTGCGGGAGACCCAGTACTTC. Translating it yields CASRYCSSVRETQYF. The chain joins TRBV27 to TRBJ2-5, with D perhaps TRBD2 (6 bases). This CDR3 has 15 residues. Trimming took off 6 bases at V and 5 bases at J, with 19 bases between the two ends. Looked up from germline, CDR1 is MNHEY and CDR2 is SMNVEV (reference sequence).

The chain's CDR3 is CASSEFWPNTEAFF. CDR3 DNA: TGTGCCAGCAGTGAATTCTGGCCGAACACTGAAGCTTTCTTT. The rearrangement joins TRBV6-1 to TRBJ1-1; the D is unclear. V was cut by 2 bases and J by 1 base, with 8 bases left in between. Germline V gene lookup returns CDR1 MNHNS and CDR2 SASEGT. The CDR3 extends over 14 amino acids.

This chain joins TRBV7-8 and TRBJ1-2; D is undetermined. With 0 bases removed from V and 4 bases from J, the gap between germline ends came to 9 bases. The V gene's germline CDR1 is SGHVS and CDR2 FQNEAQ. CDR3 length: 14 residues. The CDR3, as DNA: TGTGCCAGCAGCTTAGCAGGGTCGGGCTATGGCTACACCTTC. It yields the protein CASSLAGSGYGYTF.

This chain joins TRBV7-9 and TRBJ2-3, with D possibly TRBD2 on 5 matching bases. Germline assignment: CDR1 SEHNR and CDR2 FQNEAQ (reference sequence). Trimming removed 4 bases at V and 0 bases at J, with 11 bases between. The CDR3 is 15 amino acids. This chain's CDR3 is CASSSGLESTDTQYF. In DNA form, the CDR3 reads TGTGCCAGCAGCTCCGGACTCGAGAGCACAGATACGCAGTATTTT. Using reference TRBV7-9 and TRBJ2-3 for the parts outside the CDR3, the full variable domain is DTGVSQNPRHKITKRGQNVTFRCDPISEHNRLYWYRQTLGQGPEFLTYFQNEAQLEKSRLLSDRFSAERPKGSFSTLEIQRTEQGDSAMYLCASSSGLESTDTQYFGPGTRLTVL.

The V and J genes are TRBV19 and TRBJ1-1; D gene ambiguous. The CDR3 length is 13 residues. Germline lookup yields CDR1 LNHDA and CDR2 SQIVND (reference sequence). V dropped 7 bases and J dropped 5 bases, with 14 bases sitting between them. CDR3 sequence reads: CASTKNPPTEAFF. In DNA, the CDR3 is TGTGCCAGTACTAAAAACCCCCCGACTGAAGCTTTCTTT.

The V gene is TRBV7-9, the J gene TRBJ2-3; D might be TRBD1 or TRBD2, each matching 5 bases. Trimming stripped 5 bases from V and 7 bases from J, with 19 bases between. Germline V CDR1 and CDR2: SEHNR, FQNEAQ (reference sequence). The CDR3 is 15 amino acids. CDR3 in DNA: TGTGCCAGCAGCCTGCGGTCAGGGACCGAATATACGCAGTATTTT. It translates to CASSLRSGTEYTQYF.

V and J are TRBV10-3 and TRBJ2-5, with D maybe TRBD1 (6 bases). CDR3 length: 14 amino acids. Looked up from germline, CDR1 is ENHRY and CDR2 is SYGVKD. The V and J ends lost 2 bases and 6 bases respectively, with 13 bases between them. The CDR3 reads CAISETGSTKTQYF. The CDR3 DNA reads TGTGCCATCAGTGAGACAGGGTCTACTAAGACCCAGTACTTC.

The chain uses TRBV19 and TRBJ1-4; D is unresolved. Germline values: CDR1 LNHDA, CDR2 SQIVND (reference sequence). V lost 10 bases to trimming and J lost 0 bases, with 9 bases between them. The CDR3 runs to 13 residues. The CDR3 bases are TGTGCCACCCGACGTACAACTAATGAAAAACTGTTTTTT. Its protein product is CATRRTTNEKLFF.

CDR3 nucleotides: TGTGCCAGCAGTGAACGGGCAGGGAGAGGCTACACCTTC. Its protein product is CASSERAGRGYTF. This chain uses TRBV2 with TRBJ1-2; a possible D gene is TRBD1 (5 bases). In germline, CDR1 is SNHLY, CDR2 FYNNEI. This CDR3 is 13 amino acids long. V was shortened by 2 bases and J by 8 bases, with 12 bases between the two germline ends.

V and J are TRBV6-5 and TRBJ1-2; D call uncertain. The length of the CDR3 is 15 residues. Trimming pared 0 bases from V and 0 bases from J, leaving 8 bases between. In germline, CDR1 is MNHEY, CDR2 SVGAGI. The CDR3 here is CASSYSTAANYGYTF. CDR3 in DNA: TGTGCCAGCAGTTACTCCACGGCAGCTAACTATGGCTACACCTTC.

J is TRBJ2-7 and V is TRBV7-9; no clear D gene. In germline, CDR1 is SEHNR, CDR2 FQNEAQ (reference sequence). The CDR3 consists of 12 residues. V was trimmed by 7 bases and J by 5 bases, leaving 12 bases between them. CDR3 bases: TGTGCCAGCACCCCGGTGGGGAACGAGCAGTACTTC. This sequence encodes CASTPVGNEQYF.

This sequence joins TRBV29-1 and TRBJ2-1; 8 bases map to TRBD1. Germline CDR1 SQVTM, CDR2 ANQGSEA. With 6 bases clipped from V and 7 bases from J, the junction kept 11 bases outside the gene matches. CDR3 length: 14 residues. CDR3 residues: CSVKTGTGLNEQFF. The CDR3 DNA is TGCAGCGTGAAGACCGGGACAGGACTGAATGAGCAGTTCTTC.

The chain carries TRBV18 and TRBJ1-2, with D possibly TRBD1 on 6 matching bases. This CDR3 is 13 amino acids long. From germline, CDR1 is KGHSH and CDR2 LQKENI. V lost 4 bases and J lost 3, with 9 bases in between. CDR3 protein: CASSRTGYYGYTF. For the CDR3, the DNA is TGTGCCAGCTCACGCACAGGGTACTATGGCTACACCTTC.

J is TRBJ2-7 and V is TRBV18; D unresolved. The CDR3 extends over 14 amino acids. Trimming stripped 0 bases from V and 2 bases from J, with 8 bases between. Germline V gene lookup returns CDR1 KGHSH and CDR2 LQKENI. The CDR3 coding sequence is TGTGCCAGCTCACCACCTACACCCCCCTACGAGCAGTACTTC. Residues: CASSPPTPPYEQYF.

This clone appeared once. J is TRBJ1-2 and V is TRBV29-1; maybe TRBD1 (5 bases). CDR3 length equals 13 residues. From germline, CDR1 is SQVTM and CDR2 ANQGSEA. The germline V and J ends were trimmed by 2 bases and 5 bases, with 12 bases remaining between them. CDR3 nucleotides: TGCAGCGTTGAATACGGGGCTGCGTATGGCTACACCTTC. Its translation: CSVEYGAAYGYTF.

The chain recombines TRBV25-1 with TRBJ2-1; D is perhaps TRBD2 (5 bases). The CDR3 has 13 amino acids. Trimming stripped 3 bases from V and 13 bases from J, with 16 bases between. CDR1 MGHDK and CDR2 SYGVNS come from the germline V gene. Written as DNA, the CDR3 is TGTGCCAGCAGTGAGAATTTATGGACTTCTCAGTTCTTC. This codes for CASSENLWTSQFF. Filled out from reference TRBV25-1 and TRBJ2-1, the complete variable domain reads EADIYQTPRYLVIGTGKKITLECSQTMGHDKMYWYQQDPGMELHLIHYSYGVNSTEKGDLSSESTVSRIRTEHFPLTLESARPSHTSQYLCASSENLWTSQFFGPGTRLTVL.

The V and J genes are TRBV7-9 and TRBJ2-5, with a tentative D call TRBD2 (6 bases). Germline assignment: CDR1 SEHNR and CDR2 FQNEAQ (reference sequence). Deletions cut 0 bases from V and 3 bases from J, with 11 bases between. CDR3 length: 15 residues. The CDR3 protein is CASSLALGGKETQYF. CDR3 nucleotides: TGTGCCAGCAGCTTAGCGCTTGGAGGGAAAGAGACCCAGTACTTC.

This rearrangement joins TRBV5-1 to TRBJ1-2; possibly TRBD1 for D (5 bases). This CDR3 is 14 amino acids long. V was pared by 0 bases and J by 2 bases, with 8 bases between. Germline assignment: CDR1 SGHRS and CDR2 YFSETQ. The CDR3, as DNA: TGCGCCAGCAGCTTGGCAGGGAACAACTATGGCTACACCTTC. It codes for CASSLAGNNYGYTF.

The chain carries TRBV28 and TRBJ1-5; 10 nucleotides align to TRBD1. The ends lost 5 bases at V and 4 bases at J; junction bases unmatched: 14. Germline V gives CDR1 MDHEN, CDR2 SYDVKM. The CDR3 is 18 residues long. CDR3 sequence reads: CASSIHGWGQGINQPQHF. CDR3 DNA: TGTGCCAGCAGTATTCATGGGTGGGGACAGGGGATAAATCAGCCCCAGCATTTT.

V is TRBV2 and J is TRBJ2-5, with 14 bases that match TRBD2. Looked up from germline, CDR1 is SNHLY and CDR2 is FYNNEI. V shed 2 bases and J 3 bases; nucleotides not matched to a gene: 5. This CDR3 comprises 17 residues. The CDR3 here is CASSESTGLAGEETQYF. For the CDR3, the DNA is TGTGCCAGCAGTGAAAGCACGGGACTAGCGGGAGAAGAGACCCAGTACTTC. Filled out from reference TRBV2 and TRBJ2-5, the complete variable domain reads EPEVTQTPSHQVTQMGQEVILRCVPISNHLYFYWYRQILGQKVEFLVSFYNNEISEKSEIFDDQFSVERPDGSNFTLKIRSTKLEDSAMYFCASSESTGLAGEETQYFGPGTRLLVL.